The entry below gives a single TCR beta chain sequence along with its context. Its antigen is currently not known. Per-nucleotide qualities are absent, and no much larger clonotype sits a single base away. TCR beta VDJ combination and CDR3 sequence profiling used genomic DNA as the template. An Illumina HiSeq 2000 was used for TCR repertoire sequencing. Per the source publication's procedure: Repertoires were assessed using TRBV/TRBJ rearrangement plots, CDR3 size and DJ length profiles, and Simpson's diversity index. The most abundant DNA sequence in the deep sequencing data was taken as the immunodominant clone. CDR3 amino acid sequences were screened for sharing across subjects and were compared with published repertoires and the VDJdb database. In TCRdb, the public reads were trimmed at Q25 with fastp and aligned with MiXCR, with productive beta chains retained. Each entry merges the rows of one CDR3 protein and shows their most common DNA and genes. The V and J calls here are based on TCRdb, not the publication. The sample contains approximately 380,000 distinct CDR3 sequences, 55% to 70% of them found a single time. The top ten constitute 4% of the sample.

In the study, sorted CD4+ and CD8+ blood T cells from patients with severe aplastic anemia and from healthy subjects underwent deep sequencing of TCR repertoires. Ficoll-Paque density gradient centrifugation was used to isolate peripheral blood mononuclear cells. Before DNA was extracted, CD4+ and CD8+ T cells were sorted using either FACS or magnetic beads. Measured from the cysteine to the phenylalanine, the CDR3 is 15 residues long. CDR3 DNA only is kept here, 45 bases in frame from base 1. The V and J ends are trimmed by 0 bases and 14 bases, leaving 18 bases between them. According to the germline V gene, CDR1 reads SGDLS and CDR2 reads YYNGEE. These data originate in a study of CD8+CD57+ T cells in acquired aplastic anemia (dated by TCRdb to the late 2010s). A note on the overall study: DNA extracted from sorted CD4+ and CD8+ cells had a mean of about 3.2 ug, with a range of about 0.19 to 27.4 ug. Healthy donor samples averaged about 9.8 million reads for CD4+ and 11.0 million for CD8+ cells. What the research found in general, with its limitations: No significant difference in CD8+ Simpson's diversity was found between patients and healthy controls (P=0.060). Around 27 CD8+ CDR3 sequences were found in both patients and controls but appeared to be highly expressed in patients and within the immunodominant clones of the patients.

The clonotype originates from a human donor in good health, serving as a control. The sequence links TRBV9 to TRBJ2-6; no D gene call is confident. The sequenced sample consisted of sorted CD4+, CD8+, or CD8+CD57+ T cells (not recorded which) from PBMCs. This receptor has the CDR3 CASSVGQRDSPLLTF. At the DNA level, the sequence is TGTGCCAGCAGCGTAGGCCAAAGAGATTCCCCCCTCCTGACTTTC.